A single sample gave rise to the 29 T cell receptor beta chains below, sequenced in a study of blood T cells in healthy people across ages (dated by TCRdb to between 2014 and 2016). Library preparation was by 5' RACE. Instrument used: Illumina HiSeq 2500. The second PCR ran for roughly 7 to 11 cycles and used a J-beta primer mix along with a sample-barcoded 5' primer. TCRdb reprocessed the public reads (quality trimming at Q25 with fastp, clone calling with MiXCR) and kept in-frame beta chains. Under each unique CDR3 protein, matching rows form one entry showing the most common genes and DNA. This sample comprises under 1,100,000 distinct CDR3 sequences, about 23% of them detected only once. 0.65% to 0.75% of the sample is taken by the ten largest. This sample also belongs to another study, concerning T cells of mothers and their children.

The sample was blood. The source is a girl aged 2 to 9 in good health.

The gene calls are TRBV20-1 and TRBJ1-4, with D possibly TRBD1 on 6 matching bases. The CDR3 loop spans 16 amino acids. The germline V and J ends were trimmed by 0 bases and 8 bases, with 19 bases remaining between them. Germline loops: CDR1 DFQATT, CDR2 SNEGSKA (reference sequence). This chain's CDR3 is CSARDLQGTRKEKLFF. CDR3 coding DNA: TGCAGTGCTAGAGACCTACAGGGTACAAGAAAAGAAAAACTGTTTTTT.

This clonotype was seen a single time. Sequence at one end of the junction differs from germline and may be a read error. The genes are TRBV12-3 or TRBV12-4 and TRBJ2-5; D is possibly TRBD1 (6 bases). The CDR3 totals 21 residues. DNA of the CDR3: TGTGCCAGCAGTTTTGGAGTTTCTTTTTTTGGTAGGACAGCAGGCCAAGGGACCCAGTACTTC. Amino acids: CASSFGVSFFGRTAGQGTQYF.

The chain recombines TRBV3-1 with TRBJ2-3, with D hard to call. Looked up from germline, CDR1 is LGHDT and CDR2 is YNNKEL (reference sequence). The ends were cut back, 8 bases at V and 2 bases at J, with 11 bases in the middle. The CDR3 spans 13 residues. The CDR3, as DNA: TGTGCCAGCCAACGGAAGATCACAGATACGCAGTATTTT. It translates to CASQRKITDTQYF.

The chain links TRBV2 to TRBJ2-1, with D uncertain. The V end lost 7 bases, the J end lost 11 bases, and 12 bases lay between the germline ends. The CDR3 extends over 11 amino acids. Germline CDR1 SNHLY, CDR2 FYNNEI. The CDR3 sequence: CASTAPGQQFF. CDR3 coding DNA: TGTGCCAGCACGGCCCCAGGCCAGCAGTTCTTC.

Only a few counts were recorded for this clonotype. The genes are TRBV3-1 and TRBJ2-1; 9 bases agree with TRBD2. This CDR3 is 18 amino acids long. Germline lookup yields CDR1 LGHDT and CDR2 YNNKEL (reference sequence). J was trimmed by 5 bases and V by 3 bases; bases with no gene match: 14. The CDR3 sequence is CASSHLLLAGSKDNEQFF. As DNA, the CDR3 is TGTGCCAGCAGCCACCTCCTTCTAGCGGGAAGTAAAGACAATGAGCAGTTCTTC.

This chain connects TRBV7-2 to TRBJ1-4, with 7 positions matching TRBD1. The CDR3 contains 16 residues. Germline CDR1 SGHTA, CDR2 FQGNSA. V trimming: 5 bases; J trimming: 2 bases; junction bases outside the gene matches: 8. The CDR3 loop is CASSQDRDATNEKLFF. The CDR3 coding sequence is TGTGCCAGCAGCCAAGACAGGGACGCGACTAATGAAAAACTGTTTTTT.

This sequence joins TRBV20-1 and TRBJ1-1; TRBD1 aligns across 8 bases. The junction had 3 bases not matched to a gene; V was cut back by 5 bases and J by 1 base. Germline lookup yields CDR1 DFQATT and CDR2 SNEGSKA (reference sequence). This CDR3 comprises 13 residues. CDR3 region: CSAGGTGNTEAFF. DNA for the CDR3: TGCAGTGCTGGCGGGACAGGGAACACTGAAGCTTTCTTT.

This chain connects TRBV20-1 to TRBJ2-5, with D unclear. Trimming took off 6 bases at V and 2 bases at J, with 16 bases between the two ends. In germline, CDR1 is DFQATT, CDR2 SNEGSKA (reference sequence). This CDR3 has 14 amino acids. Here the CDR3 DNA reads TGCAGTGCCCCGCCGTTTGCCTCACAAGAGACCCAGTACTTC. Its protein is CSAPPFASQETQYF.

Regarding this clonotype: One junction end does not reproduce the germline sequence, and a read error may be involved. The V and J genes are TRBV20-1 and TRBJ1-2; D is unclear. Germline V gene sequence: CDR1 DFQATT, CDR2 SNEGSKA (reference sequence). The CDR3 contains 8 residues. The CDR3 DNA sequence: TGCAGTGCTAGTCCCCACTTTTTC. It codes for CSASPHFF.

The chain combines TRBV27 with TRBJ2-5; possibly TRBD1 for D (6 bases). The assigned J gene may be wrong: the sequence end matches TRBJ2-7 better. Germline loops: CDR1 MNHEY, CDR2 SMNVEV (reference sequence). The CDR3 has 13 residues. The CDR3 is CASSSTGTSEQYF. The CDR3 region has the DNA TGTGCCAGCAGCTCAACAGGGACGAGCGAGCAGTACTTC.

V is TRBV20-1 and J is TRBJ2-1, with a weak D call TRBD2 (5 bases). Germline V gives CDR1 DFQATT, CDR2 SNEGSKA (reference sequence). Trimming stripped 4 bases from V and 3 bases from J, with 13 bases between. The CDR3 has 14 amino acids. The CDR3 region is CSAMRANNYNEQFF. Written as DNA, the CDR3 is TGCAGTGCTATGCGGGCGAACAACTACAATGAGCAGTTCTTC.

This clonotype showed up just a few times. The chain employs TRBV7-2 and TRBJ2-1, with 14 bases lining up with TRBD2. CDR3 length: 14 residues. Germline values: CDR1 SGHTA, CDR2 FQGNSA. V dropped 5 bases and J dropped 15; count of bases not matched to a gene: 9. CDR3 in DNA: TGTGCCAGCAGCATGACTAGCGGGAGGGCTATCAGGTTCTTC. Amino acid sequence: CASSMTSGRAIRFF. Looking up the rest from reference TRBV7-2 and TRBJ2-1 gives the full variable domain: GAGVSQSPSNKVTEKGKDVELRCDPISGHTALYWYRQSLGQGLEFLIYFQGNSAPDKSGLPSDRFSAERTGGSVSTLTIQRTQQEDSAVYLCASSMTSGRAIRFFGPGTRLTVL.

This clonotype was found a few times. The chain couples TRBV7-8 to TRBJ2-3, with 10 bases matching TRBD2. The CDR3 is made up of 19 amino acids. V lost 1 base to trimming and J lost 0 bases; unmatched junction nucleotides: 10. The germline V gene has CDR1 SGHVS and CDR2 FQNEAQ. This CDR3 is CASSLVEWGLALSTDTQYF. Here the CDR3 DNA reads TGTGCCAGCAGCTTAGTGGAGTGGGGACTAGCGTTAAGCACAGATACGCAGTATTTT. Based on the CDR3 plus reference TRBV7-8 and TRBJ2-3, the full variable domain is GAGVSQSPRYKVAKRGQDVALRCDPISGHVSLFWYQQALGQGPEFLTYFQNEAQLDKSGLPSDRFFAERPEGSVSTLKIQRTQQEDSAVYLCASSLVEWGLALSTDTQYFGPGTRLTVL.

The chain uses TRBV11-3 and TRBJ2-5, with D tentatively TRBD1 (5 bases). The J call is uncertain, as TRBJ2-7 better fits the DNA end. This CDR3 comprises 14 residues. Looked up from germline, CDR1 is SGHNT and CDR2 is YENEEA. This CDR3 is CASSRRQLSYEQYF. DNA for the CDR3: TGTGCCAGCAGCAGACGACAGCTTTCCTACGAGCAGTACTTC.

This clonotype was detected only a few times. The chain joins TRBV2 to TRBJ1-1; tentative D call: TRBD1 (5 bases). V gave up 8 bases and J gave up 4 bases, with 11 bases separating them. CDR3 length: 12 residues. Germline CDR1 SNHLY, CDR2 FYNNEI. The CDR3 DNA is TGTGCCAGCGATCGACAGCCCACTGAAGCTTTCTTT. Encoded protein: CASDRQPTEAFF. The full variable domain, completed using reference TRBV2 and TRBJ1-1, is EPEVTQTPSHQVTQMGQEVILRCVPISNHLYFYWYRQILGQKVEFLVSFYNNEISEKSEIFDDQFSVERPDGSNFTLKIRSTKLEDSAMYFCASDRQPTEAFFGQGTRLTVV.

This chain uses TRBV5-1 with TRBJ2-2; unclear D gene. Looked up from germline, CDR1 is SGHRS and CDR2 is YFSETQ. The CDR3 is 11 residues long. Trimming stripped 8 bases from V and 6 bases from J, with 8 bases between. The CDR3, as DNA: TGCGCCAGTTCGGCGTCCGGGGAGCTGTTTTTT. Translated, it gives CASSASGELFF.

This clonotype was picked up one time. The chain joins TRBV20-1 to TRBJ2-1; 9 positions match TRBD2. The CDR3 has 15 amino acids. From germline, CDR1 is DFQATT and CDR2 SNEGSKA (reference sequence). V shed 6 bases, J shed 1 base, and the junction held 7 bases outside the gene matches. CDR3 nucleotide sequence: TGCAGTGCGGTTACTAGCGGGCCTTCCTACAATGAGCAGTTCTTC. Translation gives CSAVTSGPSYNEQFF.

The V call is TRBV9, the J call TRBJ2-4; weak D call: TRBD2 (6 bases). The CDR3 has 16 amino acids. V gave up 4 bases and J gave up 2 bases, with 16 bases separating them. Germline CDR1 is SGDLS and CDR2 is YYNGEE. CDR3: CASSPRMGGTKNIQYF. The CDR3 DNA reads TGTGCCAGCAGCCCCCGCATGGGAGGAACCAAAAACATTCAGTACTTC.

This clonotype was seen a handful of times. The rearrangement joins TRBV27 to TRBJ1-1, with unresolved D. The V gene lost 8 bases and the J gene lost 1 base, with 11 bases spanning the gap. This CDR3 is 13 amino acids long. Germline V CDR1 and CDR2: MNHEY, SMNVEV (reference sequence). This CDR3 reads CASWRLANTEAFF. The CDR3 bases are TGTGCCAGCTGGAGGCTTGCGAACACTGAAGCTTTCTTT.

V and J are TRBV29-1 and TRBJ2-1; D may be TRBD2 (5 bases). The germline V gene encodes CDR1 SQVTM and CDR2 ANQGSEA. Trimming removed 4 bases at V and 3 bases at J, with 16 bases between. CDR3 size: 15 residues. The CDR3 reads CSVVGGGSHYNEQFF. CDR3 DNA sequence: TGCAGCGTTGTCGGAGGAGGATCCCACTACAATGAGCAGTTCTTC.

This clonotype was observed a few times. The chain carries TRBV7-8 and TRBJ2-5; D is unresolved. The germline V gene has CDR1 SGHVS and CDR2 FQNEAQ. Deletions cut 0 bases from V and 3 bases from J, with 5 bases between. The CDR3 totals 13 residues. As DNA, the CDR3 is TGTGCCAGCAGCTTAGCACAGAAAGAGACCCAGTACTTC. This sequence encodes CASSLAQKETQYF.

The chain couples TRBV29-1 to TRBJ1-3; the D gene is possibly TRBD1 (5 bases). The V gene lost 7 bases and the J gene lost 3 bases, with 22 bases spanning the gap. The length of the CDR3 is 16 residues. Germline values: CDR1 SQVTM, CDR2 ANQGSEA. This CDR3 reads CSAAEDRTALGNTIYF. As DNA, the CDR3 is TGCAGCGCCGCCGAAGACAGAACAGCCCTTGGAAACACCATATATTTT.

This clonotype was detected once. The chain couples TRBV29-1 to TRBJ2-3; D is possibly TRBD1 (6 bases). V was shortened by 0 bases and J by 1 base, with 11 bases between the two germline ends. This CDR3 has 15 amino acids. Germline CDR1 reads SQVTM; CDR2 reads ANQGSEA. CDR3 sequence: CSVEDVKGGTDTQYF. In nucleotides, the CDR3 is TGCAGCGTTGAAGATGTAAAGGGGGGCACAGATACGCAGTATTTT.

The table lists this clonotype with a few counts. This sequence joins TRBV5-1 and TRBJ2-7, with 8 bases matching TRBD2. CDR3 length: 16 residues. Germline CDR1 and CDR2: SGHRS and YFSETQ. The V segment lost 0 bases and the J segment 5 bases; nucleotides outside the gene matches: 10. DNA of the CDR3: TGCGCCAGCAGCTTGGGCGAGACTAGCGAGCATAACGAGCAGTACTTC. Its translation: CASSLGETSEHNEQYF.

This clonotype was observed a handful of times. The V and J genes are TRBV12-3 or TRBV12-4 and TRBJ1-1, with D perhaps matching TRBD1 (5 bases). CDR3 length: 13 amino acids. Trimming left V 6 bases short and J 4 bases short, with 12 bases between. The CDR3 here is CASRGWGGTEAFF. DNA of the CDR3: TGTGCCAGCAGGGGTTGGGGGGGCACTGAAGCTTTCTTT.

This clonotype was detected a few times. The J gene is TRBJ2-5, the V gene TRBV29-1; D not resolved. The J call may be incorrect, as the DNA end agrees better with TRBJ2-1. CDR1 SQVTM and CDR2 ANQGSEA come from the germline V gene. CDR3 size: 12 residues. The CDR3 sequence is CSVGLGFNEQFF. CDR3 nucleotides: TGCAGCGTTGGGTTGGGTTTCAATGAGCAGTTCTTC.

This clonotype has at least ten counts. The rearrangement uses TRBV27 and TRBJ1-1; no reliable D call. Germline V gene lookup returns CDR1 MNHEY and CDR2 SMNVEV (reference sequence). With 0 bases removed from V and 4 bases from J, the gap between germline ends came to 6 bases. The CDR3 extends over 13 amino acids. CDR3 DNA sequence: TGTGCCAGCAGTTTATCCCAGGCCACTGAAGCTTTCTTT. Translated: CASSLSQATEAFF.

Of note for this clonotype: Since a much larger clone is just one base distant, this may be a read error. The chain couples TRBV9 to TRBJ2-5; a weak D match, TRBD2 (6 bases). The CDR3 totals 13 residues. The ends were cut back, 7 bases at V and 7 bases at J, with 17 bases in the middle. Germline CDR1 is SGDLS and CDR2 is YYNGEE. Here the CDR3 DNA reads TGTGCCAGCGGGGCGGGGCATGAAGGGACCCAGTACTTC. Its translation is CASGAGHEGTQYF.

CDR3 amino acids: CASHEAGSYEQYF. The CDR3 bases are TGTGCCAGCCATGAGGCTGGTTCCTACGAGCAGTACTTC. The chain employs TRBV27 and TRBJ2-7; D is undetermined. Per the germline V gene, CDR1 is MNHEY and CDR2 is SMNVEV (reference sequence). The germline V and J ends were trimmed by 8 bases and 1 base, with 12 bases remaining between them. CDR3 length: 13 amino acids.